What follows describes a single T cell receptor (beta chain). The antigen remains unidentified. The data originate from a study of T cells in Graves' hyperthyroidism and ophthalmopathy. J was trimmed by 7 bases and V by 5 bases; bases with no gene match: 6. The CDR3 loop spans 14 amino acids. The germline gives CDR1 LNHDA, CDR2 SQIVND (reference sequence). PBMCs came from around 9.7 ml fresh peripheral blood. Study-wide findings and caveats: Among clonotypes expanded in thyroid above 0.001, most were also found in blood.

The TCR beta CDR3 regions underwent amplification using RNA transcripts as the source. First-round RT-PCR of the TCR CDR3 relied on the HTBI primer set. TCRdb processed the multiplex PCR reads anew with MiXCR; each CDR3 protein has one entry. Here the sample spans about 400,000 distinct CDR3 sequences, approximately 14% being singletons. The chain has TRBV19 and TRBJ2-3; 10 positions agree with TRBD2. The sequenced sample consisted of blood. The TCR originated in a woman aged 60-75 years with Graves' ophthalmopathy. The CDR3 region is CASSVSSGRNTQYF. CDR3 bases: TGTGCCAGTAGTGTTTCTAGCGGGAGAAATACGCAGTATTTT.